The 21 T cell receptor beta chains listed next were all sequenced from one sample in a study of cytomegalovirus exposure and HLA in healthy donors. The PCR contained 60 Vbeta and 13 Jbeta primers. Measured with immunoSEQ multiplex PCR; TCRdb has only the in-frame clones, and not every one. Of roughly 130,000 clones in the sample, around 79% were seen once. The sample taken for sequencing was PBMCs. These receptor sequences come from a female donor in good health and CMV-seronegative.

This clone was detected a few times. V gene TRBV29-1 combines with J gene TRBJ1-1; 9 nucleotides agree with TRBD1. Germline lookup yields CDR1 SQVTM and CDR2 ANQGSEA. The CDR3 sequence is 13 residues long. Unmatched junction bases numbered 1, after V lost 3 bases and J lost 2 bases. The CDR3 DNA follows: TGCAGCGTTGATACAGGGGGCAACACTGAAGCTTTCTTT. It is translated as CSVDTGGNTEAFF.

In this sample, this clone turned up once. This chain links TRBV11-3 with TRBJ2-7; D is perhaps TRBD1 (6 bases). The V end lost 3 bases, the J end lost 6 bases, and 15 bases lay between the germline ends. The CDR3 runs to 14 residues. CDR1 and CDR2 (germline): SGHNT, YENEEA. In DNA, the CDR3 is TGTGCCAGCAGCTTCCGGGACATCGTAAGCGAGCAGTACTTC. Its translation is CASSFRDIVSEQYF.

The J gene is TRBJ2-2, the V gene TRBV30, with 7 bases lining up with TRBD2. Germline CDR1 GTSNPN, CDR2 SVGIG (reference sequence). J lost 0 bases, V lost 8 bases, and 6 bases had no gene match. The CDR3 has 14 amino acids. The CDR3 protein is CAREREANTGELFF. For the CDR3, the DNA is TGTGCCCGGGAGCGGGAAGCGAACACCGGGGAGCTGTTTTTT.

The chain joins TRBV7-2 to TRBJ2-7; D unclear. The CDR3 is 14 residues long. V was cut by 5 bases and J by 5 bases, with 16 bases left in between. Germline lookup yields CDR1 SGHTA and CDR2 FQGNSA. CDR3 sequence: CASSPTLPSNEQYF. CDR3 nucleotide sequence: TGTGCCAGCAGCCCGACACTCCCCTCGAACGAGCAGTACTTC.

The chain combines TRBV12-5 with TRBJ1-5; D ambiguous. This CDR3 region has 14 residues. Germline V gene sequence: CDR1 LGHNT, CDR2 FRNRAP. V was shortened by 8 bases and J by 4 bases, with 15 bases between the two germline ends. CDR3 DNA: TGTGCTAGTCTCCCGGGAAGGCTTAATCAGCCCCAGCATTTT. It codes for CASLPGRLNQPQHF.

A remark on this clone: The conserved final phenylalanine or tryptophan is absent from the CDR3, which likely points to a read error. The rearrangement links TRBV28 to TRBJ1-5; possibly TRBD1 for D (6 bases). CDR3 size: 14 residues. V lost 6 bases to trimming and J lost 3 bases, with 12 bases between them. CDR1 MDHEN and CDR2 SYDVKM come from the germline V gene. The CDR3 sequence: CASRSAGDNQPQHV. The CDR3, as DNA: TGTGCCAGCAGGTCGGCAGGGGACAATCAGCCCCAGCATGTT.

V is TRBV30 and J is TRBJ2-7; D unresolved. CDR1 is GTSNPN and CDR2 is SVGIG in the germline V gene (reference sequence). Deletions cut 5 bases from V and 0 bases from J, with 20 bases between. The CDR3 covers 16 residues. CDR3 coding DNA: TGTGCCTGGGTTGGCCCAGCGTCTGCCAGCTCCTACGAGCAGTACTTC. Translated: CAWVGPASASSYEQYF.

Here the CDR3 reads CSVMTGGAKTQYF. The DNA for the CDR3 is TGCAGCGTAATGACAGGGGGCGCGAAGACCCAGTACTTC. V usage is TRBV29-1 and J usage is TRBJ2-5; 10 bases agree with TRBD1. The length of the CDR3 is 13 residues. With V trimmed by 6 bases and J by 6 bases, 7 bases remained unmatched. Per the germline V gene, CDR1 is SQVTM and CDR2 is ANQGSEA. Supplemented by reference TRBV29-1 and TRBJ2-5, the full variable domain reads SAVISQKPSRDICQRGTSLTIQCQVDSQVTMMFWYRQQPGQSLTLIATANQGSEATYESGFVIDKFPISRPNLTFSTLTVSNMSPEDSSIYLCSVMTGGAKTQYFGPGTRLLVL.

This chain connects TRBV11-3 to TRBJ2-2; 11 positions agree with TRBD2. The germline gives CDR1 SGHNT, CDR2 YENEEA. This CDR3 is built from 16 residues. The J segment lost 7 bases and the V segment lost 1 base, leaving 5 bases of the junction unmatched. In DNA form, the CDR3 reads TGTGCCAGCAGCTTAGTACTAGCGGGAGTGGACGGGGAGCTGTTTTTT. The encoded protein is CASSLVLAGVDGELFF.

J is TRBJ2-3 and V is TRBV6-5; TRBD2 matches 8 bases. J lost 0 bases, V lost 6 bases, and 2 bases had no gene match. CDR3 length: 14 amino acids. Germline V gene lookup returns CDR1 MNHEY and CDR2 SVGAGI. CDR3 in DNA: TGTGCCAGCAGGAGCGGGGGAAGCACAGATACGCAGTATTTT. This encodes CASRSGGSTDTQYF.

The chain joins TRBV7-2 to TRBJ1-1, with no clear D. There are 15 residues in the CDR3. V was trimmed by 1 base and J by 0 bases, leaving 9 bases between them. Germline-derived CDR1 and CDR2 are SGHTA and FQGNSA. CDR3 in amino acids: CASSLVAAVNTEAFF. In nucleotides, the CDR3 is TGTGCCAGCAGCTTAGTCGCGGCGGTGAACACTGAAGCTTTCTTT.

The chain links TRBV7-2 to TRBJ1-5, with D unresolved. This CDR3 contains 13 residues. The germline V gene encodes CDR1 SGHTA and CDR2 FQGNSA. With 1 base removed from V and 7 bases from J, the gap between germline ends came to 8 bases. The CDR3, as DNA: TGTGCCAGCAGCTTAGGAGGTCAGCAGCCCCAGCATTTT. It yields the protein CASSLGGQQPQHF.

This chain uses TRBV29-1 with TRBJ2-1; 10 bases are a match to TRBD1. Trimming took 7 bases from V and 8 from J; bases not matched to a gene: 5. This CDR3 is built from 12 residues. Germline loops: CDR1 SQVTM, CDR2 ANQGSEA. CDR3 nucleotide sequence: TGCAGCGCCGCAGGGACAGGGGATGAGCAGTTCTTC. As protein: CSAAGTGDEQFF.

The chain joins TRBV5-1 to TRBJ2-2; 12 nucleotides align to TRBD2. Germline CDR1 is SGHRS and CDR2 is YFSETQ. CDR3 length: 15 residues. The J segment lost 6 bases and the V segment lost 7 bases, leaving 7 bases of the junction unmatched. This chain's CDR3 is CASRATSGSSGELFF. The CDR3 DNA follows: TGCGCCAGCCGAGCGACTAGCGGGAGTTCCGGGGAGCTGTTTTTT. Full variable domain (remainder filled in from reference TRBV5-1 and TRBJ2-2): KAGVTQTPRYLIKTRGQQVTLSCSPISGHRSVSWYQQTPGQGLQFLFEYFSETQRNKGNFPGRFSGRQFSNSRSEMNVSTLELGDSALYLCASRATSGSSGELFFGEGSRLTVL.

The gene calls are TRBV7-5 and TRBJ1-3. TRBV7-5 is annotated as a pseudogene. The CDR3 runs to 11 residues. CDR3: CVRSPFCTIYF. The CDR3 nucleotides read TGTGTCAGAAGCCCTTTCTGCACCATATATTTT.

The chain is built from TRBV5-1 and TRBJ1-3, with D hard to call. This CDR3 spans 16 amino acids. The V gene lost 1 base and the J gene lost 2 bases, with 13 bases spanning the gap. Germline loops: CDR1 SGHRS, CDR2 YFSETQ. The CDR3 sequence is CASSLSPGRTGNTIYF. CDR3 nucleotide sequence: TGCGCCAGCAGCTTGTCGCCCGGGAGGACTGGAAACACCATATATTTT.

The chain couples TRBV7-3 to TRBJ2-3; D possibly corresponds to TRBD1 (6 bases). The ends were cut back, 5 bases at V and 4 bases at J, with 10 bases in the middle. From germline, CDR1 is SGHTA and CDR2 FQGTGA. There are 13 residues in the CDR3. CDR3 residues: CASSKQGSDTQYF. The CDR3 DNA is TGTGCCAGCAGCAAACAGGGTTCAGATACGCAGTATTTT.

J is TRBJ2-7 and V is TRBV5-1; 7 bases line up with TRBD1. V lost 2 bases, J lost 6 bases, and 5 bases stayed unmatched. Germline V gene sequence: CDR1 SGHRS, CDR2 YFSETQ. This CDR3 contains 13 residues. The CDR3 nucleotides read TGCGCCAGCAGCTTTGAGGGGGCAGGCGAGCAGTACTTC. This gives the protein CASSFEGAGEQYF.

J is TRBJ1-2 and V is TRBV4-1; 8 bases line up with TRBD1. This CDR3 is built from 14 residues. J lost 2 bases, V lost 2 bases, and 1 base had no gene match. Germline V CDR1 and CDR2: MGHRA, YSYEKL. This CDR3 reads CASSQNRGNYGYTF. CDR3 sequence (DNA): TGCGCCAGCAGCCAAAACAGGGGGAACTATGGCTACACCTTC.

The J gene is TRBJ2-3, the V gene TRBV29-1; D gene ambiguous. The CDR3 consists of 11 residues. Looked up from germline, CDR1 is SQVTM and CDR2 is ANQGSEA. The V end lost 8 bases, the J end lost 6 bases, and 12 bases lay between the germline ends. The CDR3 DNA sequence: TGCAGCTCCCCGGTCGGGGATACGCAGTATTTT. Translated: CSSPVGDTQYF.

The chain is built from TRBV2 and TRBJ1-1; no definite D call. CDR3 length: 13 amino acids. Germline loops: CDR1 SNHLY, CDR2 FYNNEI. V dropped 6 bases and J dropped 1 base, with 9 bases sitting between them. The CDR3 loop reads CASSTYRNTEAFF. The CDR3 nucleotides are TGTGCCAGCAGCACTTACAGGAACACTGAAGCTTTCTTT.